The 18 T cell receptor beta chains listed next were all sequenced from one sample in a study of blood T cells in healthy people across ages. It was with a sample-barcoded 5' primer and a J-beta primer mix that a second PCR of roughly 7 to 12 cycles was run. MiXCR was run by TCRdb on the 5' RACE reads, yielding one entry per CDR3 protein. The table shows some 1 million distinct CDR3 sequences, with 45% occurring only once. The sequencing input was blood. The source is a woman aged 60-75 years in good health.

This clonotype has a single count. The rearrangement uses TRBV19 and TRBJ1-2; possibly TRBD1 for D (5 bases). Germline CDR1 reads LNHDA; CDR2 reads SQIVND (reference sequence). This CDR3 region has 15 residues. Between the trimmed V and J ends, which lost 4 bases and 5 bases, there was a span of 17 bases. The CDR3 bases are TGTGCCAGTAGTACGGACACGTCGGGAGGGTATGGCTACACCTTC. Translating it yields CASSTDTSGGYGYTF.

This chain connects TRBV6-2 or TRBV6-3 to TRBJ2-1; 10 bases match TRBD2. Germline loops: CDR1 MNHEY, CDR2 SVGEGT. J lost 12 bases, V lost 7 bases, and 9 bases had no gene match. The CDR3 extends over 13 amino acids. Here the CDR3 DNA reads TGTGCCAGCACTCCTAGCGGGAGTGGGCGGCAGTTCTTC. Its translation: CASTPSGSGRQFF.

This clonotype turned up a few times. CDR3 nucleotides: TGTGCCAGCCCCGGGACTAGCGGGGAGGGGGGATTAACCTACGAGCAGTACTTC. This translates into CASPGTSGEGGLTYEQYF. This chain uses TRBV7-8 with TRBJ2-7; 13 bases agree with TRBD2. Germline lookup yields CDR1 SGHVS and CDR2 FQNEAQ. V was pared by 8 bases and J by 2 bases, with 15 bases of the junction left unmatched. The CDR3 consists of 18 residues.

In its sample, this clonotype was seen a few times. The CDR3 DNA follows: TGTGCCAGCAGCCCGAAGGGACTTGAGCACTACGAGCAGTACTTC. Its protein product is CASSPKGLEHYEQYF. This rearrangement joins TRBV13 to TRBJ2-7; D is possibly TRBD2 (6 bases). CDR3 size: 15 residues. Trimming removed 5 bases from V and 3 bases from J, with 17 bases in between. From germline, CDR1 is PRHDT and CDR2 FYEKMQ (reference sequence).

The chain joins TRBV7-9 to TRBJ1-1, with D hard to call. V was clipped by 1 base and J by 2 bases, with 11 bases between them. CDR1 is SEHNR, CDR2 FQNEAQ, per germline (reference sequence). The CDR3 consists of 15 residues. The CDR3 region has the DNA TGTGCCAGCAGCTTAGTACCTCTTCTAAACACTGAAGCTTTCTTT. Its protein product is CASSLVPLLNTEAFF.

The gene calls are TRBV20-1 and TRBJ2-5; D not resolved. Germline-derived CDR1 and CDR2 are DFQATT and SNEGSKA (reference sequence). The CDR3 has 13 amino acids. V dropped 2 bases and J dropped 2 bases, with 9 bases sitting between them. This CDR3 reads CSARPTRQETQYF. In nucleotides, the CDR3 is TGCAGTGCTAGACCCACCCGTCAAGAGACCCAGTACTTC.

This clonotype was counted between two and nine times. The chain recombines TRBV7-8 with TRBJ1-4; D is unclear. The CDR3 loop spans 15 amino acids. V was shortened by 1 base and J by 3 bases, with 9 bases between the two germline ends. CDR1 is SGHVS and CDR2 is FQNEAQ in the germline V gene. CDR3 loop: CASSLGVRANEKLFF. CDR3 nucleotides: TGTGCCAGCAGCTTAGGAGTTCGGGCTAATGAAAAACTGTTTTTT.

The chain links TRBV18 to TRBJ2-7; 10 bases match TRBD1. The ends lost 3 bases at V and 5 bases at J; junction bases unmatched: 10. The CDR3 runs 16 residues. Germline assignment: CDR1 KGHSH and CDR2 LQKENI. Here the CDR3 reads CASSPVTGQGSNEQYF. CDR3 coding DNA: TGTGCCAGCTCACCCGTAACGGGACAGGGGTCGAACGAGCAGTACTTC.

The chain recombines TRBV12-3 or TRBV12-4 with TRBJ2-7; 7 bases match TRBD1. This CDR3 comprises 15 residues. Trimming at V came to 5 bases and at J to 0 bases, leaving 7 bases not matched to a gene. The CDR3 nucleotides read TGTGCCAGCAGTGGCTGGACAGGCCCCTCCTACGAGCAGTACTTC. It translates to CASSGWTGPSYEQYF.

In its sample, this clonotype was seen many times. The genes are TRBV27 and TRBJ2-7; D is ambiguous. Trimming removed 5 bases from V and 2 bases from J, with 10 bases in between. CDR3 length: 13 residues. Germline CDR1 and CDR2: MNHEY and SMNVEV (reference sequence). In DNA form, the CDR3 reads TGTGCCAGCAGTCAAACTGGGGCCTACGAGCAGTACTTC. This encodes CASSQTGAYEQYF.

The V call is TRBV29-1, the J call TRBJ2-7; D possibly corresponds to TRBD1 (6 bases). Trimming stripped 4 bases from V and 0 bases from J, with 13 bases between. This CDR3 is built from 14 residues. Per the germline V gene, CDR1 is SQVTM and CDR2 is ANQGSEA. CDR3 in DNA: TGCAGCGTTGCCTCAACAGGGAACTCCTACGAGCAGTACTTC. Translating gives CSVASTGNSYEQYF.

The V call is TRBV20-1, the J call TRBJ2-1; D call uncertain. Per germline, CDR1 DFQATT and CDR2 SNEGSKA (reference sequence). The CDR3 runs to 13 residues. Trimming cost V 3 bases and J 3 bases, with 9 bases left between them. In DNA form, the CDR3 reads TGCAGTGCTAGTGGGCCCCTCTACAATGAGCAGTTCTTC. Translation gives CSASGPLYNEQFF.

To note about this clonotype: One end of the junction fails to match germline, which may point to a read error. The chain couples TRBV18 to TRBJ1-2; D unresolved. The germline CDR1 and CDR2 sequences are KGHSH and LQKENI. The CDR3 contains 15 residues. The CDR3 DNA is TGTGCCAGCTTACCACAGAAGACACCCAACTATGGCTACACCTTC. Its translation: CASLPQKTPNYGYTF.

This chain links TRBV4-2 with TRBJ2-1; 8 nucleotides align to TRBD2. V lost 0 bases, J lost 6 bases, and 7 bases stayed unmatched. CDR1 is LGHNA, CDR2 YNFKEQ, per germline. The CDR3 spans 16 residues. CDR3: CASSQENFAGGNEQFF. The DNA of the CDR3 is TGTGCCAGCAGCCAAGAAAATTTCGCGGGAGGCAATGAGCAGTTCTTC.

The chain combines TRBV27 with TRBJ2-2, with TRBD2 matching 11 bases. This CDR3 has 16 residues. Unmatched junction bases numbered 6, after V lost 5 bases and J lost 4 bases. In germline, CDR1 is MNHEY, CDR2 SMNVEV (reference sequence). CDR3 loop: CASSPGLAGVTGELFF. Written as DNA, the CDR3 is TGTGCCAGCAGTCCCGGACTAGCGGGTGTCACCGGGGAGCTGTTTTTT.

V usage is TRBV7-9 and J usage is TRBJ2-7, with 7 bases matching TRBD2. The V and J ends lost 0 bases and 4 bases, in that order; junction bases with no gene match: 9. Germline V gene data show CDR1 as SEHNR and CDR2 as FQNEAQ (reference sequence). The CDR3 is 16 amino acids. In nucleotides, the CDR3 is TGTGCCAGCAGCTTAGCTAGATCTAGCGGAGGATACGAGCAGTACTTC. Protein sequence: CASSLARSSGGYEQYF.

The chain employs TRBV9 and TRBJ1-2; D possibly corresponds to TRBD1 (6 bases). Trimming removed 0 bases at V and 0 bases at J, with 15 bases between. CDR1 and CDR2 (germline): SGDLS, YYNGEE. CDR3 length equals 17 residues. The CDR3 here is CASSVDPGTPSNYGYTF. In DNA, the CDR3 is TGTGCCAGCAGCGTAGATCCAGGGACACCATCTAACTATGGCTACACCTTC.

The chain is built from TRBV27 and TRBJ2-7; 9 bases are shared with TRBD2. This CDR3 spans 14 amino acids. CDR1 and CDR2 from the germline V gene are MNHEY and SMNVEV (reference sequence). The J segment lost 2 bases and the V segment lost 6 bases, leaving 5 bases of the junction unmatched. The CDR3 region is CASRYSGGPYEQYF. The CDR3 DNA follows: TGTGCCAGCAGGTATAGCGGGGGACCCTACGAGCAGTACTTC.